Given below is one T cell receptor (beta chain) in context. This entry comes from a study of blood T cell repertoires in COVID-19. In the study overall: Acute and convalescent COVID-19 samples came from the United States, Italy and Spain. PBMCs, B-cell-depleted T cells, or T cells were the source of the cDNA or gDNA that made up the material.

The CDR3 runs to 13 residues. Per germline, CDR1 MNHEY and CDR2 SVGAGI. With 5 bases removed from V and 5 bases from J, the gap between germline ends came to 12 bases. Participant ages covered about 18 to 100 years across 25 or so US areas. Cohorts were based on clinical histories the participants reported. The protocol was immunoSEQ multiplex PCR, while the TCRdb copy is restricted to in-frame clones and leaves out a portion. The sample yields approximately 240,000 clones, around nine tenths seen once. This clonotype originated in a woman younger than 35 who had recovered from COVID-19. V and J are TRBV6-5 and TRBJ1-1, with no clear D. The specimen sequenced was PBMCs or T cells enriched from blood (not recorded which). The CDR3 coding sequence is TGTGCCAGCAGTAACCAAGCTGCGACTGAAGCTTTCTTT. This sequence encodes CASSNQAATEAFF.